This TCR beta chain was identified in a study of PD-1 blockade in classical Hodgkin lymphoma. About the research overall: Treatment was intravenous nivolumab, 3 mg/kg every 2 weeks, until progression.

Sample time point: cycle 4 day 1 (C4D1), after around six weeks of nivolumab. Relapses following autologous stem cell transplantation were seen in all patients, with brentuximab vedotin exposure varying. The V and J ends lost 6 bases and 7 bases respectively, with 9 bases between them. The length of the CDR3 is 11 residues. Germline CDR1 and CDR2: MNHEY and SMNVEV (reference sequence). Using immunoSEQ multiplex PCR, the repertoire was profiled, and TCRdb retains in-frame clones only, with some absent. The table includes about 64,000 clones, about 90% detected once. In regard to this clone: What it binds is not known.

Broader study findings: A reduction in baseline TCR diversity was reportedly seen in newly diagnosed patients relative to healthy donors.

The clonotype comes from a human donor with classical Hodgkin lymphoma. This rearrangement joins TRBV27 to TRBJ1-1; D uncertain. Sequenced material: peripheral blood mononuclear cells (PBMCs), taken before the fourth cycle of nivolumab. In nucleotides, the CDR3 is TGTGCCAGCAGGGGTATCGGTGAAGCTTTCTTT. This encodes CASRGIGEAFF.